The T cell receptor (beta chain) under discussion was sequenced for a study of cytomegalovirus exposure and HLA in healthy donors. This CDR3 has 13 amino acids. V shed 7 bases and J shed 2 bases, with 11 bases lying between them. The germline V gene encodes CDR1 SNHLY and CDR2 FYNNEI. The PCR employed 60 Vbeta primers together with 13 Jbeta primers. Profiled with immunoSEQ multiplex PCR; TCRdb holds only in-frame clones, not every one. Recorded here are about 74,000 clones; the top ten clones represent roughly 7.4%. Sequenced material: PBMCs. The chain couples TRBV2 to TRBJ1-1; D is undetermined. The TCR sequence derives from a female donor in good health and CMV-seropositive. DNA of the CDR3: TGTGCCAGCACTCGAGCCTCTAACACTGAAGCTTTCTTT. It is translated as CASTRASNTEAFF.